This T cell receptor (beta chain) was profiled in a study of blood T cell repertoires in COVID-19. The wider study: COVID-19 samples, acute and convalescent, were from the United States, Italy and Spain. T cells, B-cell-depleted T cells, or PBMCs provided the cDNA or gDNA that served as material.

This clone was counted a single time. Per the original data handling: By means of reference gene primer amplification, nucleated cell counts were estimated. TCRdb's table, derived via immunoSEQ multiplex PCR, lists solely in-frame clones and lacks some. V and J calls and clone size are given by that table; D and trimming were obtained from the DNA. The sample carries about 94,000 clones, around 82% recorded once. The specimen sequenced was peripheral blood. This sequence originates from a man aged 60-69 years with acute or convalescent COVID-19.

CDR3 in amino acids: CAWSVLGSFTDTQYF. The CDR3, as DNA: TGTGCCTGGAGTGTACTAGGGTCCTTCACAGATACGCAGTATTTT. V is TRBV30 and J is TRBJ2-3; tentative D call: TRBD2 (5 bases). Germline CDR1 GTSNPN, CDR2 SVGIG (reference sequence). V was cut by 0 bases and J by 2 bases, with 12 bases left in between. This CDR3 spans 15 amino acids.